This TCR beta chain was sequenced during a study of blood T cell repertoires in COVID-19. The repertoire was sequenced with immunoSEQ multiplex PCR; TCRdb's copy has only in-frame clones and lacks some. Of roughly 160,000 clones in the sample, about 87% were seen once. CDR3 size: 11 residues. With 3 bases removed from V and 4 bases from J, the gap between germline ends came to 6 bases. Per germline, CDR1 SQVTM and CDR2 ANQGSEA. This clone showed up just a few times. The sample contains more than one DNA sequence encoding this CDR3. The sequence derives from a woman aged 70-85 years with COVID-19, enrolled during active disease. Sequenced material: peripheral blood. V and J are TRBV29-1 and TRBJ1-1; the D is unclear. CDR3 nucleotides: TGCAGCGTTGATCGGGGCACTGAAGCTTTCTTT. Translated, it gives CSVDRGTEAFF. The complete variable domain, with remaining parts taken from reference TRBV29-1 and TRBJ1-1, reads SAVISQKPSRDICQRGTSLTIQCQVDSQVTMMFWYRQQPGQSLTLIATANQGSEATYESGFVIDKFPISRPNLTFSTLTVSNMSPEDSSIYLCSVDRGTEAFFGQGTRLTVV.